The 11 T cell receptor beta chains below come from one sample, sequenced in a study of blood T cells in healthy people across ages. A second PCR of roughly 7 to 11 cycles used a sample-barcoded 5' primer and a J-beta primer mix. TCRdb re-called the 5' RACE reads through MiXCR, storing one row per CDR3 protein. The sample lists over 600,000 distinct CDR3 sequences, approximately 21% occurring once. Sample: blood. These receptors were obtained from a man in his 70s in good health.

This clonotype was counted a few times. The genes are TRBV28 and TRBJ1-6; D ambiguous. CDR1 is MDHEN, CDR2 SYDVKM, per germline. This CDR3 has 15 residues. V was pared by 7 bases and J by 0 bases, with 10 bases between. The CDR3 loop is CASNRDFSYNSPLHF. The CDR3 bases are TGTGCCAGCAACCGGGATTTCTCCTATAATTCACCCCTCCACTTT.

This clonotype was found a few times. The V and J genes are TRBV20-1 and TRBJ2-5; TRBD2 is a possible D gene (5 bases). Trimming took 0 bases from V and 3 from J, leaving 11 bases between them. The CDR3 contains 14 residues. CDR1 and CDR2 from the germline V gene are DFQATT and SNEGSKA (reference sequence). In nucleotides, the CDR3 is TGCAGTGCTAGAGATTTTAGCGAGGAAGAGACCCAGTACTTC. It yields the protein CSARDFSEEETQYF.

The V gene is TRBV5-1, the J gene TRBJ2-7; D gene unclear. The CDR3 is made up of 12 amino acids. Germline V gives CDR1 SGHRS, CDR2 YFSETQ. V was shortened by 4 bases and J by 3 bases, with 8 bases between the two germline ends. CDR3 in DNA: TGCGCCAGCAGCAGGGCTGACTACGAGCAGTACTTC. This encodes CASSRADYEQYF.

The chain links TRBV4-3 to TRBJ2-1, with D perhaps assigned TRBD1 or TRBD2 (5 bases each). CDR1 and CDR2 from the germline V gene are LGHNA and YSLEER. The CDR3 length is 17 residues. Deletions cut 0 bases from V and 2 bases from J, with 14 bases between. The CDR3 here is CASSQELGDPAYNEQFF. CDR3 nucleotide sequence: TGCGCCAGCAGCCAAGAACTGGGGGATCCGGCCTACAATGAGCAGTTCTTC.

The chain combines TRBV5-1 with TRBJ2-1; D is unclear. CDR3 length: 15 residues. Germline CDR1 is SGHRS and CDR2 is YFSETQ. The germline V and J ends were trimmed by 4 bases and 0 bases, with 11 bases remaining between them. DNA for the CDR3: TGCGCCAGCAGCCCTTGGACCGGCTCCTACAATGAGCAGTTCTTC. This translates into CASSPWTGSYNEQFF.

The chain carries TRBV7-2 and TRBJ2-3; TRBD1 is a possible D gene (5 bases). Germline loops: CDR1 SGHTA, CDR2 FQGNSA. The CDR3 covers 14 residues. The ends were cut back, 1 base at V and 4 bases at J, with 9 bases in the middle. CDR3 bases: TGTGCCAGCAGCTTAGGACTCAGGGCAGATACGCAGTATTTT. This codes for CASSLGLRADTQYF.

V and J are TRBV2 and TRBJ2-5; D may be TRBD2 (6 bases). Per germline, CDR1 SNHLY and CDR2 FYNNEI. V was shortened by 8 bases and J by 5 bases, with 12 bases between the two germline ends. The CDR3 has 12 residues. The CDR3 loop reads CASRLVPETQYF. The CDR3 nucleotides are TGTGCCAGCCGACTAGTTCCCGAGACCCAGTACTTC.

This clonotype was counted between two and nine times. The chain couples TRBV5-1 to TRBJ2-5, with 10 bases fitting TRBD2. The germline CDR1 and CDR2 sequences are SGHRS and YFSETQ. This CDR3 comprises 15 residues. V shed 5 bases, J shed 4 bases, and the junction held 8 bases outside the gene matches. The CDR3 sequence: CASRLAGEVGETQYF. Written as DNA, the CDR3 is TGCGCCAGCAGGCTAGCGGGAGAAGTGGGAGAGACCCAGTACTTC.

The rearrangement links TRBV5-1 to TRBJ2-1, with D hard to call. The CDR3 has 15 amino acids. Germline-derived CDR1 and CDR2 are SGHRS and YFSETQ. V lost 0 bases and J 2 bases, leaving 9 bases between the germline ends. This CDR3 reads CASSLEWSTYNEQFF. For the CDR3, the DNA is TGCGCCAGCAGCTTGGAGTGGAGCACCTACAATGAGCAGTTCTTC.

The V call is TRBV9, the J call TRBJ2-2; D uncertain. In germline, CDR1 is SGDLS, CDR2 YYNGEE. This CDR3 has 13 amino acids. V lost 0 bases and J 6 bases, leaving 6 bases between the germline ends. CDR3: CASSVVVAGELFF. CDR3 DNA: TGTGCCAGCAGCGTAGTAGTCGCCGGGGAGCTGTTTTTT.

In this sample, this clonotype turned up a few times. J is TRBJ2-1 and V is TRBV20-1; the D is unclear. Looked up from germline, CDR1 is DFQATT and CDR2 is SNEGSKA (reference sequence). The V end was cut by 3 bases, the J end by 7 bases, with 16 bases between. The CDR3 has 14 residues. As DNA, the CDR3 is TGCAGTGCTAGTTGGCAGGACCACAGAAATGAGCAGTTCTTC. It codes for CSASWQDHRNEQFF.